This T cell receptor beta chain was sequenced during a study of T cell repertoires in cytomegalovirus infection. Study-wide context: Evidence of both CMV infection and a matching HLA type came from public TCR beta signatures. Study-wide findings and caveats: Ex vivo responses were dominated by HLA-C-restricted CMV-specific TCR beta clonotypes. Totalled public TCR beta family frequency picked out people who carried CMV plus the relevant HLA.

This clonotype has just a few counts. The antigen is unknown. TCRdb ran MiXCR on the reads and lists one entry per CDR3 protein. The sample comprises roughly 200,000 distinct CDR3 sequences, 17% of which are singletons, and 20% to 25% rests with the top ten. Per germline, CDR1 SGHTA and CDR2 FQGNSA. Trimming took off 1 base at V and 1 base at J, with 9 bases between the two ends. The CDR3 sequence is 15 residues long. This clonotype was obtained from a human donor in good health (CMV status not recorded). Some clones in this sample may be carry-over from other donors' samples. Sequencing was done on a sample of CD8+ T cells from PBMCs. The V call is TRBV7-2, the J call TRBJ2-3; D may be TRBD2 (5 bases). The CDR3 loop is CASSLGARGTDTQYF. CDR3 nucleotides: TGTGCCAGCAGCTTAGGGGCGCGGGGCACAGATACGCAGTATTTT.